This section outlines one TCR beta chain sequence together with its context. The entry originates in a study of shared T cell receptors in the human thymus. The germline gives CDR1 SGHTA, CDR2 FQGNSA. V lost 5 bases and J lost 5, with 19 bases in between. The CDR3 has 16 amino acids. Assay: immunoSEQ multiplex PCR; the TCRdb copy retains only in-frame clones and omits some. Altogether about 660,000 clones are present, over 75% being singletons, with the ten largest covering 0.0094%. These data were also reused for a study on human thymus T cells. This second study notes: Those donating were healthy Finnish infants in corrective surgery for congenital heart defects. The study used thymus tissue resected during corrective heart surgery. Blood and thymic repertoires both appeared biased in V and J gene usage. Related work found strong thymic repertoire overlap between unrelated individuals.

This TCR came from a boy younger than two with a congenital heart defect. Sequenced material: thymocytes. The J gene is TRBJ2-1, the V gene TRBV7-2, with D possibly matching TRBD1 (7 bases). The CDR3 bases are TGTGCCAGCAGCCCTAAAGGGGGCGCGGGGAACAATGAGCAGTTCTTC. It yields the protein CASSPKGGAGNNEQFF.